These T cell receptor beta chains were read from a single sample in a study of control samples from healthy donors and cancer patients. Clones were sequenced by immunoSEQ multiplex PCR, and TCRdb holds only the in-frame ones, with some missing. The table shows about 140,000 clones, with 94% occurring only once. The material sequenced was blood. These TCRs come from a man aged 35-49 years in good health. CDR3s include the opening cysteine and the closing phenylalanine or tryptophan. The D gene is left open where the match is weak. Only part of the rows carry a size: once, few, many, or a class if the clone is expanded.

DNA: TGCGCCAGCAGCTTGCCGACAGGGAACACCGGGGAGCTGTTTTTT
CDR3: CASSLPTGNTGELFF
size: NA
D: NA
V: TRBV5-1
J: TRBJ2-2

DNA: TGTGCCAGCAGTTTGATCAATCAGCCCCAGCATTTT
CDR3: CASSLINQPQHF
size: NA
D: NA
V: TRBV12-3/TRBV12-4
J: TRBJ1-5

DNA: TGCAGCGTTGGGGTAGGGGGCTACGAGCAGTACTTC
CDR3: CSVGVGGYEQYF
size: once
D: NA
V: TRBV29-1
J: TRBJ2-7

DNA: TGTGCCAGCAGCCAATCAGCAGGTGGTGAGACCCAGTACTTC
CDR3: CASSQSAGGETQYF
size: NA
D: NA
V: TRBV3-1/TRBV3-2
J: TRBJ2-5

DNA: TGTGCCAGCAGCGTAGCTAAAACACCGTACGAGCAGTACTTC
CDR3: CASSVAKTPYEQYF
size: NA
D: NA
V: TRBV9
J: TRBJ2-7

DNA: TGTGCCAGCTCACCCATGGACAGGAATATCGAGACCCAGTACTTC
CDR3: CASSPMDRNIETQYF
size: NA
D: TRBD1
V: TRBV18
J: TRBJ2-5

DNA: TGTGCCAGCAGCTTGGGGGGACTAACAACCGGGGAGCTGTTTTTT
CDR3: CASSLGGLTTGELFF
size: NA
D: TRBD2
V: TRBV5-6
J: TRBJ2-2

DNA: TGTGCCACCAGTGAGTACAGAGTCTCTAGCACAGATACGCAGTATTTT
CDR3: CATSEYRVSSTDTQYF
size: NA
D: NA
V: TRBV24-1
J: TRBJ2-3

DNA: TGCGCCAGCAGCCAAGACCGGCGGGAGACGCAAGAGCAGTTCTTC
CDR3: CASSQDRRETQEQFF
size: NA
D: TRBD2
V: TRBV4-1
J: TRBJ2-1

DNA: TGTGCTAGTGGTTTGTCAGGGCACCCCACAGATACGCAGTATTTT
CDR3: CASGLSGHPTDTQYF
size: NA
D: NA
V: TRBV12-5
J: TRBJ2-3

DNA: TGCGCCAGCAGCTTGGGCTCAGGCAGCTCCTACGAGCAGTACTTC
CDR3: CASSLGSGSSYEQYF
size: NA
D: NA
V: TRBV5-1
J: TRBJ2-7

DNA: TGTGCCAGCAGTAAAACGACAGGGGGCTGGACTGAAGCTTTCTTT
CDR3: CASSKTTGGWTEAFF
size: NA
D: TRBD1
V: TRBV2
J: TRBJ1-1

DNA: TGTGCCAGCAACGAGGGCCTGGGCTATGGCTACACCTTC
CDR3: CASNEGLGYGYTF
size: NA
D: NA
V: TRBV14
J: TRBJ1-2

DNA: TGTGCCAGCAGTGAACCAGGGGAGGGTAAGGACACTGAAGCTTTCTTT
CDR3: CASSEPGEGKDTEAFF
size: NA
D: NA
V: TRBV2
J: TRBJ1-1

DNA: TGTGCCAGCAGCTTCGGCACTGAAGCTTTCTTT
CDR3: CASSFGTEAFF
size: NA
D: NA
V: TRBV7-9
J: TRBJ1-1

DNA: TGTGCCAGCAGCCAGAGCGGGCTGAACACCGGGGAGCTGTTTTTT
CDR3: CASSQSGLNTGELFF
size: NA
D: NA
V: TRBV2
J: TRBJ2-2

DNA: TGTGCCAGCAGCGGTACAGGGGGCTCTGAAGCTTTCTTT
CDR3: CASSGTGGSEAFF
size: NA
D: TRBD1
V: TRBV9
J: TRBJ1-1

DNA: TGTGCCATCAGTGGGACCGCGGCTAATGAAAAACTGTTTTTT
CDR3: CAISGTAANEKLFF
size: NA
D: NA
V: TRBV10-3
J: TRBJ1-4

DNA: TGTGCCAGCAGCGGGCGGTTTGAAGCTTTCTTT
CDR3: CASSGRFEAFF
size: few
D: NA
V: TRBV11-2
J: TRBJ1-1

DNA: TGTGCCACCAGCACCATCCTGCGGGGGGGCCTTAATGAGCAGTTCTTC
CDR3: CATSTILRGGLNEQFF
size: NA
D: TRBD2
V: TRBV15
J: TRBJ2-1